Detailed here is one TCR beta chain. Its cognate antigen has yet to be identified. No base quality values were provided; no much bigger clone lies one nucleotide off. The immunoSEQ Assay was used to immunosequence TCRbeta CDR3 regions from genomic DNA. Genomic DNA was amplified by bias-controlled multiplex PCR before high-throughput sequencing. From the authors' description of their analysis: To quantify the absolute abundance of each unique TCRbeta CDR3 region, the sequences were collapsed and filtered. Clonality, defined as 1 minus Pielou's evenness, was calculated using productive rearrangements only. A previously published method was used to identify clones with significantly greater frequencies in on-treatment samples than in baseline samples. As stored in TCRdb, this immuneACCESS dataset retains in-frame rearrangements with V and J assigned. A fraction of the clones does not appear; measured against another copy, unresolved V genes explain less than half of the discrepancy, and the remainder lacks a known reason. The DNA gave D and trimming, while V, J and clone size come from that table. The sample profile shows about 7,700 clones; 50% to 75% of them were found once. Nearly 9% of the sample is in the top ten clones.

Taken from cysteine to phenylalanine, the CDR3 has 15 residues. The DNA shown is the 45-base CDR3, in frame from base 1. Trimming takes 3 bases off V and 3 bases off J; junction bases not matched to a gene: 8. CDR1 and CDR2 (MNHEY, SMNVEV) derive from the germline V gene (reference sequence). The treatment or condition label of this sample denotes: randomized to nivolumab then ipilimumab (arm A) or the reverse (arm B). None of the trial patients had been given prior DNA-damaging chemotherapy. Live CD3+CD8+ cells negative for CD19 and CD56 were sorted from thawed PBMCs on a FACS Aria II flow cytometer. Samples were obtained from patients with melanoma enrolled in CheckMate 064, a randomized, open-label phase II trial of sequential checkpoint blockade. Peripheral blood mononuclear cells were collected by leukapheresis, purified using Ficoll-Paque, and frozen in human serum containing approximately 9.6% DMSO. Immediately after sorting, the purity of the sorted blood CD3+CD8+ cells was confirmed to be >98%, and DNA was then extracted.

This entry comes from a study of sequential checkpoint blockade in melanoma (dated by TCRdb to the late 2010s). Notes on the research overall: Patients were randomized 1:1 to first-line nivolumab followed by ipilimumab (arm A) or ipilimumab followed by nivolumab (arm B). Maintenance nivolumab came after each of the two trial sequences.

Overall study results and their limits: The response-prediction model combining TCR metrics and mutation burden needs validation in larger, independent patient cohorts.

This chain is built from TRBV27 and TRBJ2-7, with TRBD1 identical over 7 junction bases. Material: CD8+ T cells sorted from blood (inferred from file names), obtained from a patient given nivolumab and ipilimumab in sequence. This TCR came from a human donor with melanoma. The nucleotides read TGTGCCAGCAGTTTGGTGGGACAGCCGTTCTACGAGCAGTACTTC. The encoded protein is CASSLVGQPFYEQYF.